Each of the 14 T cell receptor beta chains below was sequenced from the same sample in a study of T cells in tuberculosis. Cells were sorted from thawed PBMC rested overnight and stained with GMM-loaded CD1B tetramer, viability dye and anti-CD3. C32 glucose monomycolate from Rhodococcus equi was loaded onto the CD1B tetramers. Using immunoSEQ multiplex PCR, the repertoire was profiled, and TCRdb retains in-frame clones only, with some absent. This sample has about 54,000 clones, with 88% found just once. The sequenced sample consisted of CD1b-GMM tetramer-negative cells sorted from PBMCs. The source is an adult woman with latent tuberculosis.

V and J are TRBV30 and TRBJ2-5; 8 positions match TRBD1. The CDR3 consists of 16 residues. Germline CDR1 reads GTSNPN; CDR2 reads SVGIG (reference sequence). V trimming: 2 bases; J trimming: 3 bases; junction bases outside the gene matches: 11. The CDR3 here is CAWSFTGGVREETQYF. DNA of the CDR3: TGTGCCTGGAGTTTTACAGGGGGAGTCCGCGAAGAGACCCAGTACTTC.

The rearrangement joins TRBV19 to TRBJ2-1; 10 nucleotides agree with TRBD1. CDR3 length: 14 amino acids. Germline CDR1 reads LNHDA; CDR2 reads SQIVND (reference sequence). J was trimmed by 7 bases and V by 9 bases; bases with no gene match: 9. This CDR3 is CASGPGQGMNEQFF. The CDR3 DNA reads as TGTGCCAGCGGACCGGGACAGGGGATGAATGAGCAGTTCTTC.

CDR3 sequence reads: CSAQQQNIQYF. In nucleotides, the CDR3 is TGCAGTGCGCAACAGCAAAACATTCAGTACTTC. The chain joins TRBV20-1 to TRBJ2-4, with unresolved D. The CDR3 is made up of 11 amino acids. V was clipped by 6 bases and J by 5 bases, with 8 bases between them. CDR1 and CDR2 (germline): DFQATT, SNEGSKA (reference sequence).

This clone was observed once. The V call is TRBV4-3, the J call TRBJ1-4, with 9 bases aligning to TRBD1. Germline V CDR1 and CDR2: LGHNA, YSLEER. The length of the CDR3 is 14 residues. Trimming took 4 bases from V and 5 from J; bases not matched to a gene: 2. CDR3 sequence reads: CASSLGTGNEKLFF. CDR3 sequence (DNA): TGCGCCAGCAGCCTAGGGACAGGGAATGAAAAACTGTTTTTT.

The CDR3 reads CAWSDGQGHYRGYTF. In DNA form, the CDR3 reads TGTGCCTGGAGCGACGGCCAGGGGCATTATCGTGGCTACACCTTC. The chain joins TRBV30 to TRBJ1-2; possible D gene TRBD1, 6 bases. CDR1 and CDR2 from the germline V gene are GTSNPN and SVGIG (reference sequence). There are 15 residues in the CDR3. The germline V and J ends were trimmed by 3 bases and 7 bases, with 21 bases remaining between them. The full variable domain, rest sourced from reference TRBV30 and TRBJ1-2, is SQTIHQWPATLVQPVGSPLSLECTVEGTSNPNLYWYRQAAGRGLQLLFYSVGIGQISSEVPQNLSASRPQDRQFILSSKKLLLSDSGFYLCAWSDGQGHYRGYTFGSGTRLTVV.

This rearrangement joins TRBV4-1 to TRBJ2-7, with D possibly being TRBD1 (6 bases). Trimming took 0 bases from V and 5 from J, leaving 32 bases between them. The CDR3 spans 21 residues. CDR1 is MGHRA, CDR2 YSYEKL, per germline. CDR3 DNA sequence: TGCGCCAGCAGCCAAGATCTAGGCGGGTGGCTCAGCCGCAAGGGGGTGGACGAGCAGTACTTC. This translates into CASSQDLGGWLSRKGVDEQYF.

The V gene is TRBV9, the J gene TRBJ2-3; D is possibly TRBD1 (6 bases). Per germline, CDR1 SGDLS and CDR2 YYNGEE. Trimming removed 3 bases from V and 0 bases from J, with 14 bases in between. The CDR3 consists of 16 residues. The CDR3 reads CASSGNRDTSTDTQYF. CDR3 DNA: TGTGCCAGCAGCGGAAACCGGGACACCAGCACAGATACGCAGTATTTT.

The chain has TRBV11-3 and TRBJ2-7; D is perhaps TRBD1 (5 bases). The germline CDR1 and CDR2 sequences are SGHNT and YENEEA. The CDR3 loop spans 12 amino acids. Trimming took off 7 bases at V and 6 bases at J, with 13 bases between the two ends. The chain's CDR3 is CASKWGDGEQYF. CDR3 DNA: TGTGCCAGCAAATGGGGCGACGGCGAGCAGTACTTC.

This clone was seen a single time. The chain carries TRBV9 and TRBJ2-1; the D gene is possibly TRBD2 (6 bases). Per germline, CDR1 SGDLS and CDR2 YYNGEE. This CDR3 is built from 14 residues. V was shortened by 3 bases and J by 0 bases, with 7 bases between the two germline ends. The CDR3 loop is CASSAGSSYNEQFF. In DNA, the CDR3 is TGTGCCAGCAGCGCCGGGAGCTCCTACAATGAGCAGTTCTTC.

This clone was counted a single time. In DNA form, the CDR3 reads TGTGCCAGCAGCTTGGGACAGGGGAGATTATACAATGAGCAGTTCTTC. It yields the protein CASSLGQGRLYNEQFF. The V and J genes are TRBV7-9 and TRBJ2-1; TRBD1 aligns across 10 bases. The CDR3 runs to 16 residues. With 3 bases clipped from V and 4 bases from J, the junction kept 6 bases outside the gene matches. Germline V gives CDR1 SEHNR, CDR2 FQNEAQ (reference sequence).

This rearrangement joins TRBV5-6 to TRBJ2-2; 10 bases fit TRBD2. With 3 bases clipped from V and 1 base from J, the junction kept 3 bases outside the gene matches. Germline V lookup: CDR1 SGHDT, CDR2 YYEEEE. This CDR3 spans 16 amino acids. The DNA of the CDR3 is TGTGCCAGCAGCTGGATAGCGGGGGGGAACACCGGGGAGCTGTTTTTT. It codes for CASSWIAGGNTGELFF.

This rearrangement joins TRBV7-9 to TRBJ2-3; D not certain. Trimming cost V 1 base and J 11 bases, with 10 bases left between them. The CDR3 has 12 amino acids. CDR1 is SEHNR, CDR2 FQNEAQ, per germline (reference sequence). The CDR3 DNA reads TGTGCCAGCAGCTTAGGTTTGCTAATGCAGTATTTT. It is translated as CASSLGLLMQYF. The entire variable domain, with the rest obtained from reference TRBV7-9 and TRBJ2-3, is as follows: DTGVSQNPRHKITKRGQNVTFRCDPISEHNRLYWYRQTLGQGPEFLTYFQNEAQLEKSRLLSDRFSAERPKGSFSTLEIQRTEQGDSAMYLCASSLGLLMQYFGPGTRLTVL.

The chain links TRBV19 to TRBJ2-7; 10 bases are a match to TRBD2. V was clipped by 1 base and J by 3 bases; unmatched bases: 6. Germline CDR1 is LNHDA and CDR2 is SQIVND (reference sequence). The CDR3 loop spans 16 amino acids. The DNA for the CDR3 is TGTGCCAGTAGTATAGCGAGTTCTAGCGGGAGCTACGAGCAGTACTTC. It is translated as CASSIASSSGSYEQYF.

CDR3 coding DNA: TGTGCCAGCAGCCAGGGGGTCGCTGAAGCTTTCTTT. This codes for CASSQGVAEAFF. The chain is built from TRBV7-9 and TRBJ1-1; TRBD1 aligns across 7 bases. CDR1 and CDR2 (germline): SEHNR, FQNEAQ (reference sequence). Unmatched junction bases numbered 3, after V lost 5 bases and J lost 6 bases. This CDR3 has 12 amino acids.